The rows below give T cell receptor beta chains drawn from one sample of a study of blood T cell repertoires in COVID-19. The table came from immunoSEQ multiplex PCR; TCRdb's copy has only in-frame clones and leaves some out. The sample yields fewer than 250,000 clones, around nine tenths seen once. Sequencing used peripheral blood. The source of these receptors is a human donor in a cohort sampled during active COVID-19. Each CDR3 is given with its conserved first and last residue. A D gene is named only where the DNA matches it firmly. Size is stated for part of the rows, as once, few or many counts, or as a class when the clone is expanded.

>TRBV6-5|NA|TRBJ2-7|few
CASGGFSYEQYF
TGTGCCAGCGGCGGATTTTCGTACGAGCAGTACTTC
>TRBV4-2|TRBD1|TRBJ1-4|NA
CASSQGDRATNEKLFF
TGTGCCAGCAGCCAAGGGGACAGGGCAACTAATGAAAAACTGTTTTTT
>TRBV30|NA|TRBJ1-2|NA
CAWSVQNIYGYTF
TGTGCCTGGAGTGTCCAGAATATCTATGGCTACACCTTC
>TRBV6-5|NA|TRBJ2-7|NA
CASSYDRNRAEQYF
TGTGCCAGCAGTTATGACAGGAACCGGGCCGAGCAGTACTTC
>TRBV2|TRBD1|TRBJ1-2|NA
CANPDRDDGSYGYTF
TGTGCCAACCCGGACAGGGATGATGGTAGCTATGGCTACACCTTC
>TRBV20-1|NA|TRBJ2-1|NA
CSASTSGEFYNEQFF
TGCAGTGCTAGTACCTCGGGGGAGTTCTACAATGAGCAGTTCTTC
>TRBV19|NA|TRBJ1-2|NA
CASSRTGGASNYGYTF
TGTGCCAGTAGTAGAACCGGAGGCGCATCTAACTATGGCTACACCTTC
>TRBV5-5|NA|TRBJ2-7|NA
CASSFSLLEQYF
TGTGCCAGCAGCTTTTCTCTATTGGAGCAGTACTTC
>TRBV5-1|NA|TRBJ2-7|NA
CASSLGQTKYEQYF
TGCGCCAGCAGCTTGGGGCAAACAAAGTACGAGCAGTACTTC
>TRBV29-1|TRBD2|TRBJ2-7|NA
CSVRAGGPREQYF
TGCAGCGTTCGGGCGGGAGGGCCTCGGGAGCAGTACTTC
>TRBV27|TRBD2|TRBJ2-7|NA
CASSLSAGVSGYEQYF
TGTGCCAGCAGTTTATCTGCGGGAGTTTCTGGATACGAGCAGTACTTC
>TRBV29-1|TRBD1|TRBJ2-1|NA
CSVRTGNYNEQFF
TGCAGCGTCCGGACAGGGAACTACAATGAGCAGTTCTTC
>TRBV2|NA|TRBJ1-2|few
CASRDTGNYGYTF
TGTGCCAGCAGAGATACAGGGAACTATGGCTACACCTTC
>TRBV11-1|NA|TRBJ1-1|NA
CASNPEEGGNTEAFF
TGTGCCAGCAACCCCGAGGAAGGAGGGAACACTGAAGCTTTCTTT
>TRBV23-1|NA|TRBJ1-5|NA
CASSHQDKTGNQPQHF
TGCGCCAGCAGTCATCAGGACAAGACTGGCAATCAGCCCCAGCATTTT
>TRBV2|TRBD1|TRBJ1-5|NA
CASSERRTGGNQPQHF
TGTGCCAGCAGTGAAAGGCGGACAGGGGGCAATCAGCCCCAGCATTTT
>TRBV12-3/TRBV12-4|TRBD1|TRBJ1-2|NA
CASSVGQLYGYTF
TGTGCCAGCAGTGTGGGACAGCTCTATGGCTACACCTTC
>TRBV7-2|NA|TRBJ1-2|NA
CASSLGGGGGNYGYTF
TGTGCCAGCAGCTTAGGAGGGGGGGGTGGAAACTATGGCTACACCTTC
>TRBV4-1|NA|TRBJ1-2|NA
CASSQEGGGARMYGYTF
TGCGCCAGCAGCCAGGAGGGCGGGGGGGCTCGAATGTATGGCTACACCTTC
>TRBV5-5|TRBD2|TRBJ2-7|NA
CASSQASGGTYEQYF
TGTGCCAGCAGCCAAGCTAGCGGGGGGACCTACGAGCAGTACTTC
>TRBV12-3/TRBV12-4|NA|TRBJ1-1|NA
CASSFLYTEAFF
TGTGCCAGCAGTTTCCTCTACACTGAAGCTTTCTTT
>TRBV7-8|TRBD2|TRBJ2-5|NA
CASSKGTSLGQETQYF
TGTGCCAGCAGCAAAGGGACTAGCCTCGGGCAAGAGACCCAGTACTTC
>TRBV4-2|TRBD1|TRBJ2-3|NA
CASSQEDTSGGRDTQYF
TGTGCCAGCAGCCAAGAGGATACGTCAGGGGGCAGAGATACGCAGTATTTT